The clone carrying this T cell receptor (beta chain) has more than one count but fewer than ten. Antigen specificity is unknown. Autoimmune disease history or systemic immunosuppression disqualified patients. The V gene lost 2 bases and the J gene lost 1 base, with 10 bases spanning the gap. This CDR3 is 14 amino acids long. CDR1 and CDR2 from the germline V gene are SGHRS and YFSETQ. The data originate from a study of OX40 agonist ivuxolimab in advanced cancers. Study as a whole: Patients treated during dose escalation were battling hepatocellular carcinoma, melanoma, renal cell or head and neck cancer. General observations from the study: The study observed clonal expansion of CD4+ and CD8+ blood T cells by week 6 at 0.1 to 3.0 mg/kg. Researchers did not establish what antigens the expanded peripheral T cells target.

Libraries were prepared by immunoSEQ multiplex PCR; TCRdb keeps only in-frame clonotypes and omits some of them. The table includes roughly 14,000 clones, about 60% detected once. The sequence was obtained from an adult with an advanced solid tumor such as melanoma, head and neck, liver or kidney cancer. Sequencing used CD4+ or CD8+ T cells sorted from blood, obtained in a trial of the OX40 agonist ivuxolimab. The chain uses TRBV5-1 and TRBJ2-7; a possible D gene is TRBD2 (6 bases). Here the CDR3 reads CASSFGGLSYEQYF. For the CDR3, the DNA is TGCGCCAGCAGCTTCGGGGGTTTGTCCTACGAGCAGTACTTC. Supplemented by reference TRBV5-1 and TRBJ2-7, the full variable domain reads KAGVTQTPRYLIKTRGQQVTLSCSPISGHRSVSWYQQTPGQGLQFLFEYFSETQRNKGNFPGRFSGRQFSNSRSEMNVSTLELGDSALYLCASSFGGLSYEQYFGPGTRLTVT.